This T cell receptor beta chain is drawn from a study of control samples from healthy donors and cancer patients. The CDR3 runs to 18 residues. Germline V gives CDR1 ENHRY, CDR2 SYGVKD. Unmatched junction bases numbered 10, after V lost 4 bases and J lost 0 bases. TCRdb's table, derived via immunoSEQ multiplex PCR, lists solely in-frame clones and lacks some. Of about 130,000 clones in the sample, just under 95% are singletons; the top ten hold less than 7%. The sample was blood. The sequence derives from a man younger than 35 in good health. The chain uses TRBV10-3 and TRBJ2-1; 9 bases align to TRBD2. CDR3 protein: CAISGGNSGGSSYNEQFF. CDR3 sequence (DNA): TGTGCCATCAGTGGAGGGAATAGCGGGGGAAGCTCCTACAATGAGCAGTTCTTC.